The rows below give T cell receptor beta chains drawn from one sample of a study of vaccination effects on CD4 cells after COVID-19. Sequencing was performed with immunoSEQ multiplex PCR; in TCRdb, only in-frame clones are kept and a portion is missing. The sample carries tens of thousands of clones, roughly four fifths recorded once. What these receptors recognize is not known. Specimen: CD4+ T cells from PBMCs cultured with HCoV-229E spike peptides, collected before COVID-19 vaccination. The receptors stem from a human donor who received a COVID-19 vaccine. Each CDR3 is given with its conserved first and last residue. A D gene is named only where the DNA matches it firmly. Some rows mark clone size as missing; the rest say once, few, many or name a class of expanded clone.

D	V	J	size	CDR3	DNA
NA	TRBV28	TRBJ1-5	few	CATRGGNQPQHF	TGTGCCACGCGCGGTGGTAATCAGCCCCAGCATTTT
NA	TRBV2	TRBJ2-1	NA	CASSSGSYNEQFF	TGTGCCAGCAGTTCAGGATCCTACAATGAGCAGTTCTTC
NA	TRBV5-5	TRBJ1-5	NA	CASSPWGFNQPQHF	TGTGCCAGCAGCCCCTGGGGTTTCAATCAGCCCCAGCATTTT
NA	TRBV9	TRBJ2-2	NA	CASRGAANTGELFF	TGTGCCAGCCGAGGAGCGGCGAACACCGGGGAGCTGTTTTTT
TRBD1	TRBV3-1/TRBV3-2	TRBJ2-5	NA	CASSHRDRTLSQETQYF	TGTGCCAGCAGCCACAGGGACAGGACTTTATCTCAAGAGACCCAGTACTTC
TRBD1	TRBV6-5	TRBJ1-5	few	CASKLTGGAGQPQHF	TGTGCCAGCAAACTTACAGGGGGCGCGGGTCAGCCCCAGCATTTT
TRBD2	TRBV18	TRBJ2-3	NA	CASSPRPSGSTDTQYF	TGTGCCAGCTCACCCCGGCCTAGCGGGAGCACAGATACGCAGTATTTT
NA	TRBV9	TRBJ1-2	NA	CASSALRAGGDGYTF	TGTGCCAGCAGCGCCCTGAGGGCCGGTGGCGATGGCTACACCTTC
NA	TRBV12-1	TRBJ2-5	NA	CASIGPSGLRLQETQYF	TGTGCCAGCATCGGGCCGTCAGGGCTCCGACTACAAGAGACCCAGTACTTC
NA	TRBV14	TRBJ1-1	NA	CASSHPMNTEAFF	TGTGCCAGCAGCCATCCGATGAACACTGAAGCTTTCTTT
NA	TRBV5-1	TRBJ2-3	NA	CASSPAGSTDTQYF	TGCGCCAGCAGCCCGGCAGGCAGCACAGATACGCAGTATTTT
NA	TRBV25-1	TRBJ1-6	NA	CASSGHQAPNSPLHF	TGTGCCAGCAGCGGCCATCAGGCACCTAATTCACCCCTCCACTTT
NA	TRBV28	TRBJ1-6	NA	CASSSGTSYNSPLHF	TGTGCCAGCAGTTCCGGGACTTCGTATAATTCACCCCTCCACTTT
NA	TRBV7-2	TRBJ2-2	once	CASSPFSGRSTGELFF	TGTGCCAGCAGCCCCTTCTCCGGCAGATCCACCGGGGAGCTGTTTTTT
NA	TRBV18	TRBJ2-6	NA	CASSPSGANVLTF	TGTGCCAGCTCACCATCTGGGGCCAACGTCCTGACTTTC
NA	TRBV5-1	TRBJ1-1	NA	CASSLGWGSNTEAFF	TGCGCCAGCAGCTTGGGCTGGGGGTCCAACACTGAAGCTTTCTTT
TRBD1	TRBV5-1	TRBJ2-2	NA	CASSLSTGTGPTGELFF	TGCGCCAGCAGCTTGAGCACCGGGACAGGCCCCACCGGGGAGCTGTTTTTT
NA	TRBV3-1/TRBV3-2	TRBJ2-3	NA	CASSGRLDATDTQYF	TGTGCCAGCAGCGGAAGACTGGACGCCACAGATACGCAGTATTTT
NA	TRBV11-3	TRBJ2-2	NA	CASKNQGGELFF	TGTGCCAGCAAAAACCAGGGCGGGGAGCTGTTTTTT
TRBD1	TRBV4-1	TRBJ1-5	NA	CASSQADRGDQPQHF	TGCGCCAGCAGCCAGGCGGACAGGGGGGATCAGCCCCAGCATTTT
TRBD2	TRBV6-6	TRBJ2-5	NA	CASSTAGGGRETQYF	TGTGCCAGCAGTACAGCGGGGGGAGGGCGGGAGACCCAGTACTTC
TRBD2	TRBV2	TRBJ2-1	few	CASTPWGGGIPYNEQFF	TGTGCCAGCACCCCGTGGGGCGGGGGGATCCCCTACAATGAGCAGTTCTTC
TRBD1	TRBV27	TRBJ2-2	NA	CASRRDRLTGELFF	TGTGCCAGCAGGCGGGACAGGCTCACCGGGGAGCTGTTTTTT
NA	TRBV18	TRBJ1-5	NA	CASSLGAVVINQPQHF	TGTGCCAGCTCACTCGGGGCAGTAGTAATCAATCAGCCCCAGCATTTT
TRBD1	TRBV6-5	TRBJ2-1	NA	CASLQGATEQFF	TGTGCCAGCTTACAGGGGGCGACTGAGCAGTTCTTC
TRBD1	TRBV10-2	TRBJ1-5	NA	CASTGQGGNQPQHF	TGCGCCAGCACCGGACAGGGAGGAAATCAGCCCCAGCATTTT
NA	TRBV29-1	TRBJ1-2	NA	CSVVATGGYTF	TGCAGCGTTGTGGCGACAGGAGGCTACACCTTC
NA	TRBV5-5	TRBJ1-1	once	CASSMGLRGTEAFF	TGTGCCAGCAGCATGGGACTTCGGGGCACTGAAGCTTTCTTT
TRBD1	TRBV7-8	TRBJ1-1	NA	CASSSWDRRTEAFF	TGTGCCAGCAGCTCTTGGGACAGACGGACTGAAGCTTTCTTT
TRBD1	TRBV5-1	TRBJ2-5	NA	CASSTGTAQETQYF	TGCGCCAGCAGCACCGGGACAGCCCAAGAGACCCAGTACTTC
TRBD1	TRBV7-8	TRBJ1-6	NA	CASSFRQGAGSYNSPLHF	TGTGCCAGCAGCTTCCGACAGGGTGCAGGCTCCTATAATTCACCCCTCCACTTT
NA	TRBV25-1	TRBJ1-1	NA	CASSELGSEVAFF	TGTGCCAGCAGTGAATTAGGGAGCGAGGTGGCTTTCTTT
NA	TRBV20-1	TRBJ2-3	NA	CSGDTQYF	TGCAGTGGAGATACGCAGTATTTT
TRBD2	TRBV24-1	TRBJ2-3	NA	CATSTSGATDTQYF	TGTGCCACCAGTACTAGCGGGGCCACAGATACGCAGTATTTT
NA	TRBV29-1	TRBJ2-1	NA	CSVDRGAFYNEQFF	TGCAGCGTTGATCGGGGGGCCTTCTACAATGAGCAGTTCTTC
NA	TRBV7-3	TRBJ1-1	NA	CASSLQLNTEAFF	TGTGCCAGCAGCCTCCAATTGAACACTGAAGCTTTCTTT
TRBD2	TRBV7-2	TRBJ2-5	NA	CASSLGVSGGARRETQYF	TGTGCCAGCAGCTTAGGTGTTAGCGGGGGGGCGAGGAGAGAGACCCAGTACTTC
TRBD1	TRBV5-6	TRBJ2-2	NA	CASSSPSGTGIGTGELFF	TGTGCCAGCAGCTCCCCGTCTGGGACAGGGATAGGCACCGGGGAGCTGTTTTTT
NA	TRBV6-5	TRBJ2-6	NA	CASSYGVNSGANVLTF	TGTGCCAGCAGTTACGGAGTGAACTCTGGGGCCAACGTCCTGACTTTC
NA	TRBV6-2/TRBV6-3	TRBJ1-5	NA	CASSYAEGRHQPQHF	TGTGCCAGCAGTTACGCAGAGGGTCGTCATCAGCCCCAGCATTTT
TRBD1	TRBV29-1	TRBJ2-4	NA	CSVANLLGTGAKNIQYF	TGCAGCGTTGCCAACCTTTTGGGGACAGGGGCCAAAAACATTCAGTACTTC
NA	TRBV7-2	TRBJ1-1	NA	CASSLTWNTEAFF	TGTGCCAGCAGCTTGACATGGAACACTGAAGCTTTCTTT
NA	TRBV5-1	TRBJ2-5	NA	CASSLGDTNQETQYF	TGCGCCAGCAGCTTGGGGGACACCAACCAAGAGACCCAGTACTTC
NA	TRBV12-3/TRBV12-4	TRBJ1-1	NA	CASSFNGNTEAFF	TGTGCCAGCAGTTTTAATGGGAACACTGAAGCTTTCTTT
TRBD1	TRBV28	TRBJ1-4	NA	CASSKAGTGNEKLFF	TGTGCCAGCAGCAAGGCCGGGACAGGGAATGAAAAACTGTTTTTT
NA	TRBV7-7	TRBJ2-3	NA	CASSLLGVDTDTQYF	TGTGCCAGCAGCTTATTGGGGGTCGACACAGATACGCAGTATTTT
NA	TRBV19	TRBJ1-3	NA	CASSSRTGTPNTIYF	TGTGCCAGTAGTAGCCGGACCGGGACCCCGAACACCATATATTTT